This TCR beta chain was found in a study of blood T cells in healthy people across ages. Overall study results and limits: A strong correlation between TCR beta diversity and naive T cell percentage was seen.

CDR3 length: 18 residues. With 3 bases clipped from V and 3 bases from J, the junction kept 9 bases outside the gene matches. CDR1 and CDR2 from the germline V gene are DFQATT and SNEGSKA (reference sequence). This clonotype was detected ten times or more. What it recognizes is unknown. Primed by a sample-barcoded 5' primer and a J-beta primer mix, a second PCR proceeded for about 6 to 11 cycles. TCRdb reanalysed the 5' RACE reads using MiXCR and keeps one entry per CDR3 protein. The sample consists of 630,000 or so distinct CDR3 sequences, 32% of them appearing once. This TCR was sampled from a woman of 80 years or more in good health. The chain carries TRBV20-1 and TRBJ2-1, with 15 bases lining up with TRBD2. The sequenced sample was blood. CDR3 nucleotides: TGCAGTGCTAGGGGAGGACTAGCGGGGGGGGACTACTACAATGAGCAGTTCTTC. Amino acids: CSARGGLAGGDYYNEQFF.